This record looks at one T cell receptor beta chain sequence and its context. As yet, its antigen is unknown. The entry originates in a study of blood T cells in healthy people across ages. General study points: Long-lived donors exceeded aged donors in naive CD4+ cells and diversity. Changes in expanded clonotypes were possibly confounded, as the CMV status of donors was unknown.

Sample-barcoded 5' priming and a J-beta primer mix drove a second PCR of roughly 6 to 12 cycles. TCRdb reprocessed the 5' RACE reads via MiXCR and lists one record per CDR3 protein. The table records some 1 million distinct CDR3 sequences, around 45% of them present only once. Total RNA amounts of at least 6 micrograms were extracted per sample. The CDR3 loop spans 13 amino acids. This chain uses TRBV21-1 with TRBJ1-5. TRBV21-1 represents a pseudogene. Material for sequencing was blood. This clonotype originated in a woman aged 60-70 years in good health. The chain's CDR3 is CASRGGGDQPQHF. CDR3 DNA: TGTGCCAGCAGGGGTGGAGGGGATCAGCCCCAGCATTTT.